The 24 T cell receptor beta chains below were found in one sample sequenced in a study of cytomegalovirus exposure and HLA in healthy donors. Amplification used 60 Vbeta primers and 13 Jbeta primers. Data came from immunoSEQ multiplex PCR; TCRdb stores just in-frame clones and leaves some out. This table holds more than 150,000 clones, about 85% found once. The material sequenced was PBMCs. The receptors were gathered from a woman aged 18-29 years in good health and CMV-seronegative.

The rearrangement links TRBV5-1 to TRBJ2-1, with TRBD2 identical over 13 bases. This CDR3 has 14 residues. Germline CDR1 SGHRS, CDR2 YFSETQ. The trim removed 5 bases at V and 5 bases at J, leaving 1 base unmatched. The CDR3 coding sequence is TGCGCCAGCAGGACTAGCGGGGGGAACAATGAGCAGTTCTTC. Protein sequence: CASRTSGGNNEQFF. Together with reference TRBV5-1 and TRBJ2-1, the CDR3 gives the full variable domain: KAGVTQTPRYLIKTRGQQVTLSCSPISGHRSVSWYQQTPGQGLQFLFEYFSETQRNKGNFPGRFSGRQFSNSRSEMNVSTLELGDSALYLCASRTSGGNNEQFFGPGTRLTVL.

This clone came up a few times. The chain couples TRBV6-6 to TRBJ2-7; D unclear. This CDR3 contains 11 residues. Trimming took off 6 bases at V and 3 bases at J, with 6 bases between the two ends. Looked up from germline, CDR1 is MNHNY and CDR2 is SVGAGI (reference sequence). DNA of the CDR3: TGTGCCAGCAGAATCCACTACGAGCAGTACTTC. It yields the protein CASRIHYEQYF.

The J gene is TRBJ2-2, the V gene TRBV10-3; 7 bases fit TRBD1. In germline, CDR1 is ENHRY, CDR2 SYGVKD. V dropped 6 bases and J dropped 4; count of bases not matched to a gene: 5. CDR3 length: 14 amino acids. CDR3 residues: CAISPGTATGELFF. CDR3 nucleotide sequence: TGTGCCATCAGCCCCGGGACAGCCACCGGGGAGCTGTTTTTT.

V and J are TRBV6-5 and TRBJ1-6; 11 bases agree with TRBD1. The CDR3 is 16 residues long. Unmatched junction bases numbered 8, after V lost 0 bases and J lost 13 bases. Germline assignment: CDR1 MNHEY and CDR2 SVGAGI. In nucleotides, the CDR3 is TGTGCCAGCAGTTACTCGATCGGACAGGGGGCGATTCCCCTCCACTTT. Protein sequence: CASSYSIGQGAIPLHF.

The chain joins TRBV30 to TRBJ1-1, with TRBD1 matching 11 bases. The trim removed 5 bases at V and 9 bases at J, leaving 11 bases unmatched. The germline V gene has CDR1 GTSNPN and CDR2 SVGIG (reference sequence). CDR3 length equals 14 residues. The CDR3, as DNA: TGTGCCTGGGTGTACGGGACAGGGGGTCGTCAAGCTTTCTTT. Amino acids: CAWVYGTGGRQAFF.

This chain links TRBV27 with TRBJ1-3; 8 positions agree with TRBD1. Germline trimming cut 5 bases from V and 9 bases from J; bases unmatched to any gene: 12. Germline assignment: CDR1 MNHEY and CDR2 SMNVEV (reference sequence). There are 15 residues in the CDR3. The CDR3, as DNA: TGTGCCAGCAGTGACGAGACAGGGGTCGGGTTCACCATATATTTT. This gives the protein CASSDETGVGFTIYF.

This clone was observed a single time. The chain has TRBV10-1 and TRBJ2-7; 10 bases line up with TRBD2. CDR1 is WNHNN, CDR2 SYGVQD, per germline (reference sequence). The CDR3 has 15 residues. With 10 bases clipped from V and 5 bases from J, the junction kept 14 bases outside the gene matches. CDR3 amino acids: CATLPTGTSADEQYF. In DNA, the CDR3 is TGCGCCACGCTTCCAACCGGGACTAGCGCGGACGAGCAGTACTTC.

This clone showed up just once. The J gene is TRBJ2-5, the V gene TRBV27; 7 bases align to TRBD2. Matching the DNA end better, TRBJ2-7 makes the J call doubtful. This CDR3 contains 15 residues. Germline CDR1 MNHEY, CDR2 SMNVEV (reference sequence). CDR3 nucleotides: TGTGCCAGCAGTCGTGCGGCCGGGAGGACCTACGAGCAGTACTTC. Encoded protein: CASSRAAGRTYEQYF.

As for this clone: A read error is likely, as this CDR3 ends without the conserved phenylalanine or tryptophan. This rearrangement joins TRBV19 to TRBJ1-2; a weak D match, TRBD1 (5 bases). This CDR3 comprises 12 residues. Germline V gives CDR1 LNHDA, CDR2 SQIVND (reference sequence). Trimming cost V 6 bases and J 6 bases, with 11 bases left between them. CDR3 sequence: CASSHRSNGYTL. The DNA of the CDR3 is TGTGCCAGTAGCCACAGGTCCAATGGCTACACCCTC.

The CDR3 sequence: CASSTGLAGVAYEQYF. The CDR3 nucleotides read TGTGCCAGCAGCACGGGACTAGCGGGAGTAGCCTACGAGCAGTACTTC. The rearrangement uses TRBV9 and TRBJ2-7; 14 positions agree with TRBD2. J was trimmed by 2 bases and V by 4 bases; bases with no gene match: 5. CDR3 length equals 16 residues. The germline gives CDR1 SGDLS, CDR2 YYNGEE.

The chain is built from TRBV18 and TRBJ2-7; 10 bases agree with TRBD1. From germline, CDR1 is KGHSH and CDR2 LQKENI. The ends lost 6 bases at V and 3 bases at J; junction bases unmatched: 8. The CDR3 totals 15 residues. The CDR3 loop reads CASSPGQGGYYEQYF. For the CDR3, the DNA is TGTGCCAGCTCGCCAGGACAGGGGGGATACTACGAGCAGTACTTC.

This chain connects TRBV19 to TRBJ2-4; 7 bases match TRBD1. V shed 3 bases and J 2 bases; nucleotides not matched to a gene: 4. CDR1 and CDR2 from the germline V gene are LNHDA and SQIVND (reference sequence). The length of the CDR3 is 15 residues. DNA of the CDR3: TGTGCCAGTAGTATCACAGGGGCAACCAAAAACATTCAGTACTTC. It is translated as CASSITGATKNIQYF. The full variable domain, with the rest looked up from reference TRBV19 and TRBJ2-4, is DGGITQSPKYLFRKEGQNVTLSCEQNLNHDAMYWYRQDPGQGLRLIYYSQIVNDFQKGDIAEGYSVSREKKESFPLTVTSAQKNPTAFYLCASSITGATKNIQYFGAGTRLSVL.

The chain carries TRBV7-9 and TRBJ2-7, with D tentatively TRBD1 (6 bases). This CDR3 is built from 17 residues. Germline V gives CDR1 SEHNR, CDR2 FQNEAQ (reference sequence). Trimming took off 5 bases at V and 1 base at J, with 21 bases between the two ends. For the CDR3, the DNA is TGTGCCAGCAGCCATCCTGGGCGGCAGGGGTTTTCCTACGAGCAGTACTTC. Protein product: CASSHPGRQGFSYEQYF.

CDR3 bases: TGCAGCGTTGCTTCTGGGCTTGAAGCTTTCTTT. This translates into CSVASGLEAFF. The chain joins TRBV29-1 to TRBJ1-1; D is unclear. The CDR3 runs to 11 residues. The germline V gene encodes CDR1 SQVTM and CDR2 ANQGSEA. The ends were cut back, 4 bases at V and 7 bases at J, with 10 bases in the middle. Drawing the rest from reference TRBV29-1 and TRBJ1-1, the complete variable domain is SAVISQKPSRDICQRGTSLTIQCQVDSQVTMMFWYRQQPGQSLTLIATANQGSEATYESGFVIDKFPISRPNLTFSTLTVSNMSPEDSSIYLCSVASGLEAFFGQGTRLTVV.

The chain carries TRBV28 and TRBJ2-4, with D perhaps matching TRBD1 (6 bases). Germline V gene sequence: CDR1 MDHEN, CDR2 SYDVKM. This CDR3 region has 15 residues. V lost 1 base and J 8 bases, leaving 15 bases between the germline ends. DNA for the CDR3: TGTGCCAGCAGTTTATCTCCCTCGAAGGGGGACATTCAGTACTTC. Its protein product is CASSLSPSKGDIQYF.

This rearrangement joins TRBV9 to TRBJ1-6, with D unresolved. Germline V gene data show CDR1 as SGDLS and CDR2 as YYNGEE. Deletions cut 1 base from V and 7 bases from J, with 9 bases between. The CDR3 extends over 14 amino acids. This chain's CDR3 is CASSVNVQNSPLHF. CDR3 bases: TGTGCCAGCAGCGTAAACGTACAAAATTCACCCCTCCACTTT.

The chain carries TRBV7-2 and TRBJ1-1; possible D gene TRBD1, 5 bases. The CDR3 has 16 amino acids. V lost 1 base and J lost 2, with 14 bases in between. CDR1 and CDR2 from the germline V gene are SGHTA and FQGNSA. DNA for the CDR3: TGTGCCAGCAGCTTAGGACCTGGGGGGTCAAACACTGAAGCTTTCTTT. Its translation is CASSLGPGGSNTEAFF.

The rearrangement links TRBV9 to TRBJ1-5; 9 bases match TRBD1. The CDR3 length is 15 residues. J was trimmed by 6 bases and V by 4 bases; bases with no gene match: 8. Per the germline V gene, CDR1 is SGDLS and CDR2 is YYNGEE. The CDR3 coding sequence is TGTGCCAGCAGCAATACAGGGGGCGCCGGTCAGCCCCAGCATTTT. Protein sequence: CASSNTGGAGQPQHF.

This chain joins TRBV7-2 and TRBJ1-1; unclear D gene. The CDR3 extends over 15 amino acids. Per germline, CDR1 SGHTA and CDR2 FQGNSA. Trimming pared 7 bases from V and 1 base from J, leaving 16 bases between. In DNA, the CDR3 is TGTGCCAGCACCCCCCGAGGCATAGCGAACACTGAAGCTTTCTTT. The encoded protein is CASTPRGIANTEAFF.

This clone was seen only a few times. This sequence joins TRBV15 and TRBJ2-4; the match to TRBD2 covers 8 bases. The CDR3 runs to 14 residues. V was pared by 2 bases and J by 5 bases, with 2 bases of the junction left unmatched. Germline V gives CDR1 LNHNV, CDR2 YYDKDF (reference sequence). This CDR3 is CATSRSGLENIQYF. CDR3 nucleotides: TGTGCCACCAGCAGATCGGGACTAGAAAACATTCAGTACTTC.

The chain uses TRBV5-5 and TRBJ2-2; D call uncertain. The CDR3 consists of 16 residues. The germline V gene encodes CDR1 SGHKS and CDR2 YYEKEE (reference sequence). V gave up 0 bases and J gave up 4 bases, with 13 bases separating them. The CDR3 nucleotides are TGTGCCAGCAGCTTGGTCGACATCCCCACCACCGGGGAGCTGTTTTTT. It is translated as CASSLVDIPTTGELFF.

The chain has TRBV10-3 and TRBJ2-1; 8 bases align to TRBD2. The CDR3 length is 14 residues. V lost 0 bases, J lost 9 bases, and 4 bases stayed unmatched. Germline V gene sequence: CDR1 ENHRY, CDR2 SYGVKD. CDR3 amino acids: CAISESGLGCEQFF. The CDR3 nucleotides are TGTGCCATCAGTGAGTCGGGACTAGGGTGTGAGCAGTTCTTC.

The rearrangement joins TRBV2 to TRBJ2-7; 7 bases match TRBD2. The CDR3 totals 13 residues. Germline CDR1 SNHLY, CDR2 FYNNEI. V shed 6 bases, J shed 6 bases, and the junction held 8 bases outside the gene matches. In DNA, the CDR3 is TGTGCCAGCAGGGCTAGCGGCCTAGCCGAGCAGTACTTC. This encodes CASRASGLAEQYF.

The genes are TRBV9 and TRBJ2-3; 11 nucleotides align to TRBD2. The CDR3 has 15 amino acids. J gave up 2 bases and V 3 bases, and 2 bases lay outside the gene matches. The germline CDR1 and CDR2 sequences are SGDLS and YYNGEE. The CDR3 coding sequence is TGTGCCAGCAGCGCTAGCGGGGGGATCACAGATACGCAGTATTTT. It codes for CASSASGGITDTQYF.